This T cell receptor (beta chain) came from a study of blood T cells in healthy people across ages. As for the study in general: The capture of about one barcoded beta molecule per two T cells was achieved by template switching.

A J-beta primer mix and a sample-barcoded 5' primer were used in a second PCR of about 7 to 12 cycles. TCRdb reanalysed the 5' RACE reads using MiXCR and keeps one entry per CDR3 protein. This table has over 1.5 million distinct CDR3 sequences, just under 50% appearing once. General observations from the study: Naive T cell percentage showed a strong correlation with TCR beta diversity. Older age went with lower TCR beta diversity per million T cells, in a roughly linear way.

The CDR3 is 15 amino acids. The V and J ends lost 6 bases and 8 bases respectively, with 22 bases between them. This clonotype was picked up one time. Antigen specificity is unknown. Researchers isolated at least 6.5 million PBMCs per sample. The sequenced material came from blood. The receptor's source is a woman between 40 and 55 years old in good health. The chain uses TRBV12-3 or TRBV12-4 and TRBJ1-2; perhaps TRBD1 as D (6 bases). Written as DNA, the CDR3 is TGTGCCAGCAGCCTCAAGAGACAGGCCCCTCGGGGCTACACCTTC. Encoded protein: CASSLKRQAPRGYTF.